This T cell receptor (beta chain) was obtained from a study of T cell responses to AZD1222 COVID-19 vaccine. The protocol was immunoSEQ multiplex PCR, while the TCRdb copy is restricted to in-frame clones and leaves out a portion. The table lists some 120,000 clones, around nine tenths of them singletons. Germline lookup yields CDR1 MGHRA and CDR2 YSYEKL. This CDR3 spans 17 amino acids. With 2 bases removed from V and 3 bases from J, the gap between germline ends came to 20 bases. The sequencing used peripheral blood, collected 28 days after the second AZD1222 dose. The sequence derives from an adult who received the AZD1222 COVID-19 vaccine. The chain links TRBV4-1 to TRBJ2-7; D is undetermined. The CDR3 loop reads CASSQSFGGLVLYEQYF. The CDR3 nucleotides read TGCGCCAGCAGCCAAAGCTTCGGTGGCCTAGTACTCTACGAGCAGTACTTC.